This TCR beta chain was observed in a study of blood T cell repertoires in COVID-19. Whole-study context: Italy, Spain and the United States were the sources of the convalescent and acute COVID-19 samples. The cDNA or gDNA used as material had been derived from T cells, B-cell-depleted T cells, or PBMCs.

The sample holds one count of this clone. Original processing notes: Reference gene primer amplification gave estimated nucleated cell counts. The data were produced by immunoSEQ multiplex PCR, yet TCRdb's version contains in-frame clones alone and is incomplete. V, J and clone size reflect that table, while D and trimming were determined from the DNA. The repertoire holds 200,000 or so clones, around 85% seen once, with approximately 11% in the top ten. Sequenced: peripheral blood. This TCR derives from a human donor with active or convalescent COVID-19. The donor label of this sample is uncertain.

The CDR3 sequence: CASTTGNEQFF. The CDR3 DNA reads TGTGCCAGCACGACGGGGAATGAGCAGTTCTTC. The chain carries TRBV3-1 (or the pseudogene TRBV3-2) and TRBJ2-1; D possibly corresponds to TRBD2 (5 bases). V gave up 7 bases and J gave up 7 bases, with 8 bases separating them. The CDR3 contains 11 residues. Germline lookup yields CDR1 LGHDT and CDR2 YNNKEL (reference sequence).